Listed here are 26 T cell receptor beta chains from one sample, sequenced in a study of T cell clonotyping in hematopoietic cell transplantation. Measured with immunoSEQ multiplex PCR; TCRdb has only the in-frame clones, and not every one. In the table there are 29,000 or so clones, approximately 90% of which are singletons. The sample was PBMCs, taken 100 days after allogeneic stem cell transplant. All receptors derive from a female patient aged 45-60 years who had an allogeneic stem cell transplant from a related donor, so the T cells may come from the graft donor. Some clones in this sample may be carry-over from other donors' samples.

The chain recombines TRBV7-3 with TRBJ1-2, with a weak D call TRBD1 (5 bases). Germline CDR1 is SGHTA and CDR2 is FQGTGA. Trimming shortened V by 5 bases and J by 5 bases, and 18 bases separated the two germline ends. The CDR3 is 15 amino acids. The CDR3: CASSTHPGGGYGYTF. The CDR3 region has the DNA TGTGCCAGCAGCACCCACCCTGGGGGGGGTTATGGCTACACCTTC.

The chain couples TRBV5-1 to TRBJ2-6; a weak D match, TRBD2 (6 bases). V was trimmed by 0 bases and J by 3 bases, leaving 13 bases between them. CDR1 SGHRS and CDR2 YFSETQ come from the germline V gene. The CDR3 extends over 17 amino acids. CDR3 region: CASSLGRGGGGANVLTF. DNA for the CDR3: TGCGCCAGCAGCTTGGGCCGGGGAGGCGGTGGGGCCAACGTCCTGACTTTC.

V gene TRBV10-3 combines with J gene TRBJ2-6; D remains ambiguous. Germline CDR1 ENHRY, CDR2 SYGVKD. The CDR3 totals 15 residues. V gave up 6 bases and J gave up 2 bases, with 11 bases separating them. CDR3 loop: CAISLTSPGANVLTF. For the CDR3, the DNA is TGTGCCATCAGCCTAACAAGTCCTGGGGCCAACGTCCTGACTTTC.

This chain connects TRBV7-2 to TRBJ2-5, with D uncertain. Germline V CDR1 and CDR2: SGHTA, FQGNSA. CDR3 length: 13 amino acids. Trimming pared 3 bases from V and 5 bases from J, leaving 10 bases between. In DNA form, the CDR3 reads TGTGCCAGCAGCTTGACTGCCTGGGAGACCCAGTACTTC. Its translation: CASSLTAWETQYF.

The CDR3 region is CASSTDLSSYEQYF. The CDR3 region has the DNA TGTGCCAGCTCTACAGACCTGAGCTCCTACGAGCAGTACTTC. The chain uses TRBV11-3 and TRBJ2-7; D is uncertain. V lost 8 bases and J 0 bases, leaving 14 bases between the germline ends. The V gene's germline CDR1 is SGHNT and CDR2 YENEEA. CDR3 length: 14 residues.

The rearrangement joins TRBV7-2 to TRBJ1-1; the match to TRBD1 covers 8 bases. The germline V gene has CDR1 SGHTA and CDR2 FQGNSA. This CDR3 contains 13 residues. The J segment lost 4 bases and the V segment lost 3 bases, leaving 1 base of the junction unmatched. The DNA for the CDR3 is TGTGCCAGCAGCTTGACAGGGGTCACTGAAGCTTTCTTT. It yields the protein CASSLTGVTEAFF.

This chain links TRBV19 with TRBJ1-5, with 10 bases identical to TRBD1. The CDR3 runs 16 residues. Trimming at V came to 1 base and at J to 2 bases, leaving 2 bases not matched to a gene. The germline gives CDR1 LNHDA, CDR2 SQIVND (reference sequence). The CDR3 DNA follows: TGTGCCAGTAGTATAGGGGACAGGGGCGGCAATCAGCCCCAGCATTTT. Its protein is CASSIGDRGGNQPQHF. Complete variable domain (other parts from reference TRBV19 and TRBJ1-5): DGGITQSPKYLFRKEGQNVTLSCEQNLNHDAMYWYRQDPGQGLRLIYYSQIVNDFQKGDIAEGYSVSREKKESFPLTVTSAQKNPTAFYLCASSIGDRGGNQPQHFGDGTRLSIL.

J is TRBJ1-1 and V is TRBV30; D unresolved. From germline, CDR1 is GTSNPN and CDR2 SVGIG (reference sequence). V was pared by 4 bases and J by 3 bases, with 9 bases between. CDR3 length: 12 amino acids. The CDR3 DNA sequence: TGTGCCTGGACCGGACGTGACACTGAAGCTTTCTTT. This encodes CAWTGRDTEAFF.

CDR3 in amino acids: CASSPRNTGELFF. CDR3 coding DNA: TGTGCCAGCAGCCCGCGGAACACCGGGGAGCTGTTTTTT. This rearrangement joins TRBV7-2 to TRBJ2-2; D remains unclear. This CDR3 comprises 13 residues. V was clipped by 5 bases and J by 1 base, with 5 bases between them. CDR1 is SGHTA and CDR2 is FQGNSA in the germline V gene.

This clone appeared a single time. This sequence joins TRBV4-3 and TRBJ2-3; D is unclear. Trimming cost V 1 base and J 2 bases, with 10 bases left between them. The CDR3 spans 15 residues. CDR1 and CDR2 from the germline V gene are LGHNA and YSLEER. The CDR3 DNA is TGCGCCAGCAGCCAAGGGGTGGGGTACACAGATACGCAGTATTTT. It is translated as CASSQGVGYTDTQYF.

The V and J genes are TRBV9 and TRBJ2-3; D is uncertain. The ends were cut back, 3 bases at V and 2 bases at J, with 7 bases in the middle. From germline, CDR1 is SGDLS and CDR2 YYNGEE. The CDR3 is made up of 13 amino acids. DNA of the CDR3: TGTGCCAGCAGCGGGTTCAACACAGATACGCAGTATTTT. Encoded protein: CASSGFNTDTQYF.

The J gene is TRBJ2-7, the V gene TRBV7-2, with 8 bases matching TRBD2. The V and J ends lost 2 bases and 5 bases, in that order; junction bases with no gene match: 2. CDR1 SGHTA and CDR2 FQGNSA come from the germline V gene. CDR3 size: 13 residues. The CDR3 DNA sequence: TGTGCCAGCAGCTTACGGGGGGGACACGAGCAGTACTTC. Protein product: CASSLRGGHEQYF.

V is TRBV30 and J is TRBJ1-2, with unresolved D. The CDR3 extends over 13 amino acids. Trimming stripped 0 bases from V and 8 bases from J, with 13 bases between. Per germline, CDR1 GTSNPN and CDR2 SVGIG (reference sequence). The CDR3 sequence is CAWSVGRQGGYTF. The CDR3 nucleotides read TGTGCCTGGAGTGTAGGGCGTCAAGGGGGCTACACCTTC.

Here the CDR3 reads CASSLRGQGNYGYTF. The CDR3 nucleotides are TGTGCCAGCAGCCTAAGAGGACAGGGTAACTATGGCTACACCTTC. The rearrangement joins TRBV5-4 to TRBJ1-2, with 8 positions matching TRBD1. With 4 bases clipped from V and 1 base from J, the junction kept 6 bases outside the gene matches. Germline V CDR1 and CDR2: SGHNT, YYREEE (reference sequence). The CDR3 is 15 residues long.

The V and J genes are TRBV4-1 and TRBJ2-5, with a possible D match to TRBD1 (6 bases). The germline V gene has CDR1 MGHRA and CDR2 YSYEKL. The CDR3 is made up of 13 amino acids. Trimming took off 1 base at V and 4 bases at J, with 7 bases between the two ends. The CDR3 spells CASSQGGPETQYF. The CDR3 region has the DNA TGCGCCAGCAGCCAAGGGGGGCCAGAGACCCAGTACTTC.

The rearrangement joins TRBV19 to TRBJ1-2; D gene ambiguous. This CDR3 comprises 15 residues. V lost 0 bases, J lost 6 bases, and 14 bases lay in between. Germline values: CDR1 LNHDA, CDR2 SQIVND (reference sequence). The CDR3 region is CASSIDNRIKDGYTF. Here the CDR3 DNA reads TGTGCCAGTAGTATAGACAACAGAATAAAGGATGGCTACACCTTC.

V gene TRBV7-2 combines with J gene TRBJ1-1; maybe TRBD1 (6 bases). V lost 5 bases and J lost 11, with 15 bases in between. There are 12 residues in the CDR3. The germline V gene has CDR1 SGHTA and CDR2 FQGNSA. The DNA for the CDR3 is TGTGCCAGCAGCCAGCGGGGGCCCGTGGCTTTCTTT. Residues: CASSQRGPVAFF. The full variable domain, in which reference TRBV7-2 and TRBJ1-1 provide the parts outside the CDR3, is GAGVSQSPSNKVTEKGKDVELRCDPISGHTALYWYRQSLGQGLEFLIYFQGNSAPDKSGLPSDRFSAERTGGSVSTLTIQRTQQEDSAVYLCASSQRGPVAFFGQGTRLTVV.

The chain recombines TRBV5-1 with TRBJ2-5; D may correspond to TRBD1 or TRBD2 (6 bases each). This CDR3 is 14 amino acids long. Between the trimmed V and J ends, which lost 6 bases and 5 bases, there was a span of 17 bases. Germline lookup yields CDR1 SGHRS and CDR2 YFSETQ. CDR3 DNA: TGCGCCAGCAACTCGGGGGAGCAGGGGGAGACCCAGTACTTC. Encoded protein: CASNSGEQGETQYF.

This clone has a single count. The chain carries TRBV6-1 and TRBJ1-2; maybe TRBD1 (5 bases). In germline, CDR1 is MNHNS, CDR2 SASEGT. V lost 2 bases, J lost 5 bases, and 15 bases lay in between. This CDR3 spans 15 amino acids. In nucleotides, the CDR3 is TGTGCCAGCAGTGAAAGCGGGGGAATTGTATATGGCTACACCTTC. This encodes CASSESGGIVYGYTF.

The chain links TRBV6-6 to TRBJ1-1, with a tentative D call TRBD1 (5 bases). The CDR3 length is 13 residues. Germline-derived CDR1 and CDR2 are MNHNY and SVGAGI (reference sequence). V was cut by 6 bases and J by 11 bases, with 19 bases left in between. The CDR3 loop reads CASRRDGPFRAFF. The CDR3 nucleotides are TGTGCCAGCAGACGGGACGGCCCTTTTCGGGCTTTCTTT.

The chain is built from TRBV20-1 and TRBJ1-4; no clear D. Trimming left V 5 bases short and J 4 bases short, with 5 bases between. The germline CDR1 and CDR2 sequences are DFQATT and SNEGSKA (reference sequence). CDR3 length: 11 residues. The CDR3 sequence is CSALINEKLFF. DNA for the CDR3: TGCAGTGCTCTCATTAATGAAAAACTGTTTTTT.

The rearrangement links TRBV6-6 to TRBJ1-5; D is unresolved. The CDR3 runs to 13 residues. CDR1 and CDR2 from the germline V gene are MNHNY and SVGAGI (reference sequence). V lost 1 base and J 7 bases, leaving 8 bases between the germline ends. The CDR3 here is CASSYYGSQPQHF. The CDR3 DNA reads TGTGCCAGCAGTTACTATGGGAGCCAGCCCCAGCATTTT.

The chain recombines TRBV7-3 with TRBJ1-1; D is undetermined. The CDR3 runs to 16 residues. In germline, CDR1 is SGHTA, CDR2 FQGTGA. The V end was cut by 1 base, the J end by 1 base, with 13 bases between. As DNA, the CDR3 is TGTGCCAGCAGCTTAAGGCCGCGGTCGGAGAACACTGAAGCTTTCTTT. Its translation: CASSLRPRSENTEAFF.

CDR3 region: CASSIQVRQPQHF. For the CDR3, the DNA is TGTGCCAGTAGTATCCAGGTCCGGCAGCCCCAGCATTTT. This rearrangement joins TRBV19 to TRBJ1-5; D call uncertain. Germline CDR1 and CDR2: LNHDA and SQIVND (reference sequence). V shed 3 bases and J shed 7 bases, with 10 bases lying between them. The CDR3 spans 13 residues.

The genes are TRBV10-2 and TRBJ1-3, with no clear D. CDR1 is WSHSY, CDR2 SAAADI, per germline. The CDR3 is made up of 13 amino acids. Trimming pared 5 bases from V and 0 bases from J, leaving 5 bases between. The CDR3 loop reads CASSRASGNTIYF. CDR3 nucleotide sequence: TGCGCCAGCAGTAGGGCCTCTGGAAACACCATATATTTT.

This chain connects TRBV13 to TRBJ1-2; D is possibly TRBD1 (6 bases). Germline V gene lookup returns CDR1 PRHDT and CDR2 FYEKMQ (reference sequence). The CDR3 runs to 13 residues. V lost 5 bases and J lost 2, with 9 bases in between. DNA of the CDR3: TGTGCCAGCAGCACAGGGCTGAACTATGGCTACACCTTC. This gives the protein CASSTGLNYGYTF.